A selection of T cell receptor beta chains follows, all from one sample in a study of STAT5B mutations in CD4+ large granular lymphocyte leukemia. TCRdb's table, derived via immunoSEQ multiplex PCR, lists solely in-frame clones and lacks some. Among approximately 2,500 clones, approximately 79% were seen once, and the ten largest hold around nine tenths. Sequencing was done on a sample of PBMCs. These receptors were taken from a woman between 70 and 85 years old with CD4+ T-cell large granular lymphocyte leukemia. The CDR3 runs from the conserved cysteine through the conserved F or W. The D gene is left open where the match is weak. The size field is filled for only some rows; it gives once, few, many or a size class.

d_gene: .
abundance: .
v_gene: TRBV4-1
j_gene: TRBJ2-1
CDR3nt: TGCGCCAGCAGCCAATATACGGGAGAGTACAATGAGCAGTTCTTC
CDR3aa: CASSQYTGEYNEQFF

d_gene: .
abundance: .
v_gene: TRBV15
j_gene: TRBJ1-4
CDR3nt: TGTGCCACCAGCAGAAGCCCCTTTGGAAAACTGTTTTTT
CDR3aa: CATSRSPFGKLFF

d_gene: .
abundance: .
v_gene: TRBV15
j_gene: TRBJ1-4
CDR3nt: TGTGCCACCAGCAAGGGGGCTAATGAAAAACTGTTTTTT
CDR3aa: CATSKGANEKLFF

d_gene: .
abundance: .
v_gene: TRBV2
j_gene: TRBJ1-2
CDR3nt: TGTGCCAGCAGTGGGGTGGTCACCTTC
CDR3aa: CASSGVVTF

d_gene: TRBD1
abundance: once
v_gene: TRBV7-2
j_gene: TRBJ2-7
CDR3nt: TGTGCCAGCAGCTTAACCGGGACAGGGAGCCGGTTTGGAAGGGAGCAGTACTTC
CDR3aa: CASSLTGTGSRFGREQYF

d_gene: .
abundance: .
v_gene: TRBV19
j_gene: TRBJ2-3
CDR3nt: TGTGCCACGAACGGGGCTAGCACAGATACGCAGTATTTT
CDR3aa: CATNGASTDTQYF

d_gene: .
abundance: .
v_gene: TRBV10-2
j_gene: TRBJ2-3
CDR3nt: TGCGCCAGCAGTGATGAGAAAGGTGCTGATACGCAGTATTTT
CDR3aa: CASSDEKGADTQYF

d_gene: .
abundance: .
v_gene: TRBV5-1
j_gene: TRBJ2-7
CDR3nt: TGCGCCAGCAGTCGTGAAAGCGGTACCTACGAGCAGTACTTC
CDR3aa: CASSRESGTYEQYF

d_gene: TRBD2
abundance: .
v_gene: TRBV2
j_gene: TRBJ2-7
CDR3nt: TGTGCCAGAAGCCCGACTAGCGGGATAAACGAGCAGTACTTC
CDR3aa: CARSPTSGINEQYF

d_gene: .
abundance: .
v_gene: TRBV5-1
j_gene: TRBJ2-7
CDR3nt: TGCGCCAGCAGCTTGTCGATCGGAACAGCCTACGAGCAGTACTTC
CDR3aa: CASSLSIGTAYEQYF

d_gene: .
abundance: .
v_gene: TRBV19
j_gene: TRBJ1-2
CDR3nt: TGTGCCAGTAGTATAAGACGGGTTAACTATGGCTACACCTTC
CDR3aa: CASSIRRVNYGYTF

d_gene: TRBD2
abundance: .
v_gene: TRBV7-9
j_gene: TRBJ2-5
CDR3nt: TGTGCCAGCAGTCGCGCGGGGGGGCGAGAGACCCAGTACTTC
CDR3aa: CASSRAGGRETQYF

d_gene: TRBD2
abundance: .
v_gene: TRBV7-7
j_gene: TRBJ2-5
CDR3nt: TGTGCCAGCAGCTTGGGCCTAGCGGAAAAAGAGACCCAGTACTTC
CDR3aa: CASSLGLAEKETQYF

d_gene: .
abundance: .
v_gene: TRBV9
j_gene: TRBJ2-3
CDR3nt: TGTGCCAGCAGCATTGACAGACACACAGATACGCAGTATTTT
CDR3aa: CASSIDRHTDTQYF

d_gene: .
abundance: few
v_gene: TRBV4-3
j_gene: TRBJ1-6
CDR3nt: TGCGCCAGCAGCCAAGATTACGGCCAGTGGGCTTCACCCCTCCACTTT
CDR3aa: CASSQDYGQWASPLHF

d_gene: TRBD1
abundance: .
v_gene: TRBV18
j_gene: TRBJ1-2
CDR3nt: TGTGCCAGCTCACCCCTAATGACAGGGTTTGACTATGGCTACACCTTC
CDR3aa: CASSPLMTGFDYGYTF

d_gene: .
abundance: .
v_gene: TRBV5-1
j_gene: TRBJ2-3
CDR3nt: TGCGCCAGCATCCTCCATGGGAATCCCACAGATACGCAGTATTTT
CDR3aa: CASILHGNPTDTQYF

d_gene: .
abundance: .
v_gene: TRBV28
j_gene: TRBJ1-1
CDR3nt: TGTGCCAGTATAATGAACACTGAAGCTTTCTTT
CDR3aa: CASIMNTEAFF